What follows describes a single TCR beta chain. Authors' processing steps: Nucleated cell number was recorded as an estimate derived from reference gene primer amplification. The table came from immunoSEQ multiplex PCR; TCRdb's copy has only in-frame clones and leaves some out. V, J and clone size derive from that table, while D and trimming were established from the DNA sequence. The sample holds under 300,000 clones, 70% to 90% seen once. This sample was included in a study of blood T cell repertoires in COVID-19. V was shortened by 3 bases and J by 5 bases, with 18 bases between the two germline ends. Germline V CDR1 and CDR2: LNHDA, SQIVND (reference sequence). The CDR3 totals 16 residues.

The TCR originated in a woman in her thirties or forties who had recovered from COVID-19. Material for sequencing was peripheral blood. J is TRBJ2-3 and V is TRBV19; D might be TRBD2 (7 bases). CDR3 protein: CASSIRGGVYRDTQYF. Written as DNA, the CDR3 is TGTGCCAGTAGTATTAGGGGGGGGGTGTACCGAGATACGCAGTATTTT.